The table lists the clone carrying this T cell receptor beta chain with a count of one. This specimen belongs to a study of blood T cell repertoires in COVID-19. TCRdb's copy holds only in-frame clones and misses some; the assay was immunoSEQ multiplex PCR. The sample holds 150,000 to 200,000 clones, approximately 80% seen once. CDR1 and CDR2 (germline): KGHSH, LQKENI. The CDR3 sequence is 14 residues long. Unmatched junction bases numbered 9, after V lost 6 bases and J lost 5 bases. Sequenced sample: peripheral blood. The chain combines TRBV18 with TRBJ2-5, with 7 bases fitting TRBD1. The clonotype was recovered from a human donor in a cohort sampled during active COVID-19. The DNA of the CDR3 is TGTGCCAGCTCTCGTACGACAGGGTTTGAGACCCAGTACTTC. It translates to CASSRTTGFETQYF.